This section outlines one T cell receptor beta chain sequence together with its context. The specificity of this receptor is unknown. There are no base qualities to consult, and no much larger clone falls within one base. The library was made by the immunoSEQ multiplex PCR assay. For the multiplex PCR, a mixture combining 60 forward primers for TCR Vbeta segments and 13 reverse primers for TCR Jbeta segments was used. The CDR3 region of rearranged TCR beta genes was amplified from genomic DNA by a multiplex PCR assay. On the Illumina HiSeq System, the amplified TCR beta libraries were sequenced as 87-base-pair reads. Processing in the source paper ran as follows. A later analysis tallied 75 million to 95 million unique TCR beta chains across the approximately 670 repertoires, and about 12 million of those chains were shared by two or more donors. To remove PCR and sequencing errors, raw reads were error-corrected and collapsed into unique sequences using a nearest-neighbor algorithm that merged closely related sequences. CDR3 sequences were aligned to IMGT reference sequences to assign V, D and J gene segments. Each retained sequence needed at least a six-nucleotide match to both a V gene segment and a J gene segment. A rearrangement was called productive if the CDR3 had no stop codons and remained in frame with V and J, and every other rearrangement was called non-productive. CDR3 was defined according to IMGT convention as the region running from the second conserved V-encoded cysteine to the conserved J-encoded phenylalanine. In an earlier analysis of just under 600 of the donors, sequences lacking an unambiguous match to a single V gene segment were excluded. An earlier analysis of 450 to 650 of the donors called V segments functional above 56.7% productive rearrangements and segregating when the between-donor standard deviation exceeded 5%. A statistical classification framework was built to diagnose cytomegalovirus status from the catalog of TCR beta chain sequences. In a later analysis, V and J genes were assigned by comparing TCR nucleotide sequences against IMGT/GENE-DB human TR gene sequences. A later analysis assigned CDR3 sequences and most-parsimonious VDJ recombination scenarios with the TCRdist pipeline. In a later analysis, every TCR beta chain was defined by the combination of its CDR3 amino acid sequence and its V-gene family, and reads without a unique V-gene family were dropped. In a later analysis, 450 to 600 highly shared, low-generation-probability nucleotide sequences were removed to address suspected cross-contamination and a sequencing artifact. In a later analysis, a clonal expansion index was calculated for each public chain from normalized within-repertoire ranks of inferred template counts. Generation probabilities in a later analysis came from a VDJ recombination model fitted to out-of-frame rearrangements, and those results were checked against IGoR. Hypergeometric tests were used in a later analysis to score TCR-TCR, TCR-HLA and TCR-CMV co-occurrence, with a repertoire-size bias correction applied to the TCR pairs. False discovery rates were estimated in a later analysis by permuting HLA or CMV assignments 20 times. A later analysis grouped co-occurring TCRs with DBSCAN, adding TCRdist sequence similarity when clustering within HLA-allele-positive subsets. Repertoires with fewer than 30,000 or more than 120,000 public chains, plus five repertoires with anomalous nucleotide sharing, were excluded from co-occurrence clustering. TCRdb mirrors the immuneACCESS table, restricted to in-frame sequences. Some clones are absent from its copies; in checked studies, under half trace to an unresolved V gene, and the reason for the others is unknown. V, J and clone size reflect that table, while D and trimming were determined from the DNA. This sample has fewer than 150,000 clones in its table, and 70% to 80% of those were observed once. Of the sample, 1% to 1.5% falls within the top ten clones.

This sample is drawn from a study of cytomegalovirus exposure and HLA in healthy donors (dated by TCRdb to 2016 to 2017). Background on the whole study: According to an earlier analysis of 550 to 700 of the donors, about 179 million T cells yielded 120 million or so unique TCR beta sequences and about 280 Gb of sequence data. Roughly 320 gigabases of sequencing data and 75 million to 85 million unique TCR sequences made up an early release that covered about 640 HLA-typed donors. Of the roughly 420 genotyped donors, 81% were placed in the genetic ancestry cluster associated with self-reported Caucasian donors. The study aimed to test whether cataloging public T cell receptors could reveal signatures of past pathogen exposure. The T cell repertoires of about 700 subjects were profiled by immunosequencing and related to cytomegalovirus serostatus. A separate validation cohort of roughly 130 different subjects was used in addition to the roughly 670-subject first cohort. The study combined high-throughput TCR immunosequencing, statistical association of individual TCRs with disease status, and machine learning to predict cytomegalovirus infection status. In a later analysis, previously published TCR beta repertoires from 666 donors were re-analyzed and high-resolution HLA genotyping was added so that TCR occurrence patterns could be studied. Rather than using new phenotypic data, the later analysis identified candidate immune exposures from TCR beta sequences and from how often those sequences occurred across donors. An earlier analysis of 587 of the donors used high-throughput TCR beta sequencing to judge whether each TCR beta V gene segment behaved as functional or pseudogenic. Donor age, sex, ethnicity and CMV serostatus were compiled alongside the repertoire data. Genome-wide SNP genotypes for about 65% of the 666 donors were used in a later genetic analysis, which treated that subset as a discovery cohort. Every repertoire in the discovery cohort had been generated on one and the same sequencing platform. Both class I and class II loci were covered by HLA typing, at four-digit resolution. Typing coverage varied by locus: roughly 629-630 donors for A, B, C, DRB1 and DQB1; roughly 520 for DQA1; about 570 for DPA1; 450 to 480 for DPB1. Because of strong linkage in the cohort, 5 or 6 DR-DQ haplotypes were treated as single units for association and clustering. Among around 400 genotyped donors of the cohort, an average of approximately 240,000 unique TCR beta nucleotide sequences was sequenced per donor, of which 15% to 20% were non-productive. The investigation overall reported the following: In an earlier analysis of fewer than 700 of the donors, most TCR beta V segments appeared in productive rearrangements about 87% or about 30% of the time, broadly matching IMGT annotations. In vitro tests confirmed that a few of the cytomegalovirus-associated TCR beta chains recognize cytomegalovirus antigens. A further reported finding was that TCR beta sequences accurately predicted the HLA-A and HLA-B alleles for most subjects in the first cohort. Strong co-occurrence of HLA alleles, especially DR and DQ, made assigning TCR associations to individual alleles difficult. A cluster of highly shared sequence variants was judged likely to be a technical artifact of the sequencing pipeline. Sequencing depth was assumed to be roughly uniform across donors in the presence/absence analyses, though that assumption may not hold. The authors suggested that the approach could potentially be generalized to other disease states and immunological phenotypes. Linkage disequilibrium might explain the correlated functional status among segregating V segments, but an unknown experimental factor could not be ruled out. Because counts were too low, more than 15 rarely observed V segments, including chromosome 9 orphons, were excluded from the earlier analysis of about 500 of the donors. The only immune exposure information available for the cohort was CMV serostatus. V-gene and J-gene trimming of TCR beta chains was associated with a missense DCLRE1C variant in a later genetic analysis, and the association was replicated in an independent cohort. The 87-base-pair reads could not distinguish some IMGT-functional V segments, including TRBV6-2 and TRBV6-3, so those segments were excluded. According to a later analysis, most CMV-associated TCR beta chains appeared to be HLA-restricted, and the HLA associations seemed to be driven largely by CMV exposure. Most TCR sequences were observed very rarely across donors, whereas some public TCRs were present in many individuals. In a later analysis, TCR association rates were found to vary across HLA loci, with the most associated TCRs seen for DRB1 alleles and the fewest for HLA-C alleles. In a later analysis, some 18,000 TCR beta sequences were associated with specific HLA alleles at a false discovery rate of 0.05. Cytomegalovirus status was reported to be diagnosed by the classifier with high specificity and sensitivity in both the original and validation cohorts. In the study, 150 to 200 TCR beta chains were listed as associated with cytomegalovirus. In a later genetic analysis, fewer N-insertions in productive TCRs were reported among donors in an Asian-associated ancestry cluster than the roughly 700-donor mean. The cohort was sequenced for TCR beta chains only, and without alpha or paired-chain data the features that could be detected were limited. In a later analysis, HLA-associated TCR beta chains were found to be more clonally expanded and to have lower generation probabilities than equally common non-associated chains. A later analysis reported that several top co-occurrence clusters appeared linked to parvovirus B19, influenza, CMV and Epstein-Barr virus. HLA typing was unavailable for some donors at each locus, so association tests used only the typed subset.

The CDR3, cysteine through phenylalanine, is 16 amino acids long. Kept here is only the CDR3 DNA, which spans 48 bases and is read in frame from base 1. The trim is 2 bases for V and 6 bases for J, with a gap of 22 bases between the germline ends. CDR1 is given as GTSNPN and CDR2 as SVGIG, both from the germline V gene (reference sequence). The cohort comprised 666 healthy bone marrow donors. Cohort members were all nominally healthy when sampled, although unrecorded immune exposures were likely present. The donor was CMV seronegative and was included in the group of around 320 seronegative cohort members. Every donor gave a peripheral blood sample, and the peripheral blood mononuclear cells from that sample were used for TCR beta sequencing. The Qiagen DNeasy Blood Extraction Kit was used to extract genomic DNA from the blood cell samples.

Sequencing input: PBMCs. The clonotype was recovered from a man aged 45-60 years in good health and CMV-seronegative. Recombination connected TRBV30 to TRBJ1-1; a tentative D match to TRBD1 spans 6 bases. For the CDR3, the sequence is CAWSLEAGERGPEAFF. The sequenced DNA is TGTGCCTGGAGTTTGGAGGCAGGGGAGAGGGGCCCTGAAGCTTTCTTT.